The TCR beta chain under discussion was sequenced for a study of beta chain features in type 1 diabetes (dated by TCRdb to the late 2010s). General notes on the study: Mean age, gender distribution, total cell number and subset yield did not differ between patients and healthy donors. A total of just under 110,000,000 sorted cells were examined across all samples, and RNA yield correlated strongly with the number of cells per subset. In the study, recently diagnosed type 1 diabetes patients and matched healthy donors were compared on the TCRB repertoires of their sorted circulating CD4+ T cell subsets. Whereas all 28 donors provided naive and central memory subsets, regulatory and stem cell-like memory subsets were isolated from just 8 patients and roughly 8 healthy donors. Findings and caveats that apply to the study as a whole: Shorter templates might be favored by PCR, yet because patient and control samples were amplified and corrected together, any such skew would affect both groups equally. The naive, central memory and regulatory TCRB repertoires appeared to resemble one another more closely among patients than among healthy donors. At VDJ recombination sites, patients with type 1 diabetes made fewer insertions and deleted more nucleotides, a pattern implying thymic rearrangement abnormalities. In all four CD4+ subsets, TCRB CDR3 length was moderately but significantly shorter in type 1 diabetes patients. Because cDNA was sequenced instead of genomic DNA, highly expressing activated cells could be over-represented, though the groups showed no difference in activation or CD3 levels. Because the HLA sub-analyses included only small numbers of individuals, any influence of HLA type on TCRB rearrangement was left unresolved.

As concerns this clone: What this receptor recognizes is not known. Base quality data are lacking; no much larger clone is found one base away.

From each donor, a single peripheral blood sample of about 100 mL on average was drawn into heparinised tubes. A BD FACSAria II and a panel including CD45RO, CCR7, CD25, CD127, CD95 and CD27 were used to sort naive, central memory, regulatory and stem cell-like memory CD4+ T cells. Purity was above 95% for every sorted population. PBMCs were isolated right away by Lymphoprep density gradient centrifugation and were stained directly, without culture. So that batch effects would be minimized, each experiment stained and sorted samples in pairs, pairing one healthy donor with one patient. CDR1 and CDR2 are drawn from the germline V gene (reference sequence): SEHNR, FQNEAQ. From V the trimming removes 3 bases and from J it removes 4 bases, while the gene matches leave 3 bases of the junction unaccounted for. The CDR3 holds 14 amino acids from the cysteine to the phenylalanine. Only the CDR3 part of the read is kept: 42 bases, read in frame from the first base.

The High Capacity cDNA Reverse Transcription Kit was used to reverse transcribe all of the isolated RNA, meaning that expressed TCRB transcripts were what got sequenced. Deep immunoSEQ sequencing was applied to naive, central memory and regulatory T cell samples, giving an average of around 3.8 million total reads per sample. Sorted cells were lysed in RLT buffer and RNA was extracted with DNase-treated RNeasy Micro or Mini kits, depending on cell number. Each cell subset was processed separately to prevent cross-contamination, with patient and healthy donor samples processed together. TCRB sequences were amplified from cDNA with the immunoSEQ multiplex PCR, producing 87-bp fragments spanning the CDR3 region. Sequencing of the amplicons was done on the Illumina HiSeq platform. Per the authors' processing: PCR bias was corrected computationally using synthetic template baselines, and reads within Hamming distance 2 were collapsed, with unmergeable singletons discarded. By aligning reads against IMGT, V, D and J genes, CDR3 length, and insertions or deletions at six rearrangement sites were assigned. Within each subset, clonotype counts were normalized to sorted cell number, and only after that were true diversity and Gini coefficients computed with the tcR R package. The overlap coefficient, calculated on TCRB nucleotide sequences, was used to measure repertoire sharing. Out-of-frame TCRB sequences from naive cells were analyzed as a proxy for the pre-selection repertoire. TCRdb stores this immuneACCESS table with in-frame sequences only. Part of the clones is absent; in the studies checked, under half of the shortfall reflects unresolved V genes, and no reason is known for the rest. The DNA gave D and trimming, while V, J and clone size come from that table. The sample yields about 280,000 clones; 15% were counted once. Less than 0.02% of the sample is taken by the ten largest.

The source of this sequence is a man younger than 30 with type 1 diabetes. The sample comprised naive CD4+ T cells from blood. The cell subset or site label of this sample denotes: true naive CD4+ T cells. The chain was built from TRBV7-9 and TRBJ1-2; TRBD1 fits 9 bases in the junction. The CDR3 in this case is CASSLGQGGYGYTF. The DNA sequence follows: TGTGCCAGCAGCTTGGGACAGGGTGGCTATGGCTACACCTTC.